Listed below are T cell receptor beta chains from one sample, sequenced in a study of chemoradiotherapy in HPV16-positive cancers. Sequencing used immunoSEQ multiplex PCR; TCRdb keeps in-frame clones, though not all of them. Among fewer than 15,000 clones listed, about 70% were seen once. Specimen collection occurred from a patient who underwent chemoradiotherapy. The receptors stem from a human donor with HPV-associated anogenital cancer. Both conserved end residues are part of each CDR3. D genes are given only for firm matches. Only some rows state a clone size, as once, few, many or a class for expanded clones.

j_call d_call clone_size v_call cdr3_nt cdr3_aa
TRBJ2-7 TRBD1 - TRBV27 TGTGCCAGCAAGCCGGGACAGGGGGCCGTTGAGCAGTACTTC CASKPGQGAVEQYF
TRBJ2-2 TRBD2 - TRBV5-1 TGCGCCAGCAAATTTACTAGCGGGGGGGCAAACACCGGGGAGCTGTTTTTT CASKFTSGGANTGELFF
TRBJ1-2 - medium-sized TRBV15 TGTGCCACCAGTTCCGACAGCTATGGCTACACCTTC CATSSDSYGYTF
TRBJ1-2 - - TRBV28 TGTGCCAGCAGTTGGTTGGGCTATGGCTACACCTTC CASSWLGYGYTF
TRBJ1-5 - - TRBV18 TGTGCCAGCTCACCGGGGACACATATCAATCAGCCCCAGCATTTT CASSPGTHINQPQHF
TRBJ1-5 - - TRBV7-8 TGTGCCAGCCGCCTCGGGGCCACTAATCAGCCCCAGCATTTT CASRLGATNQPQHF
TRBJ1-2 - once TRBV7-3 TGTGCCAGCAGCCCGGGGGACTCCTATGGCTACACCTTC CASSPGDSYGYTF
TRBJ2-2 TRBD2 few TRBV7-7 TGTGCTAGCAGCCCCGGACTAGCGGGAGTATCGGCCGGGGAGCTGTTTTTT CASSPGLAGVSAGELFF
TRBJ2-3 - - TRBV9 TGTGCCAGCAGCGTAGAGCGCACAGATACGCAGTATTTT CASSVERTDTQYF
TRBJ2-2 TRBD1 - TRBV28 TGTGCCAGCAGCCCGGGACAGGGTCCCGGGGAGCTGTTTTTT CASSPGQGPGELFF
TRBJ2-1 - few TRBV10-2 TGCGCCAGCAGAGATAGTCCTGCTAGCATCCATGAGCAGTTCTTC CASRDSPASIHEQFF
TRBJ1-1 - - TRBV6-1 TGTGCCAGCAGTGAAGCGGCTTTTCGGCAGGGAGCTTTCTTT CASSEAAFRQGAFF
TRBJ1-1 TRBD1 - TRBV28 TGTGCCAGCAGACGGGGACAGCTGAATTCTGAAGCTTTCTTT CASRRGQLNSEAFF
TRBJ1-2 - - TRBV4-3 TGCGCCAGCAGCCAAGATCGAGGGTTCGGCTACACCTTC CASSQDRGFGYTF
TRBJ2-3 TRBD1 - TRBV7-2 TGTGCCAGCAGCTCAGGGGACAGGGGCTCCACAGATACGCAGTATTTT CASSSGDRGSTDTQYF
TRBJ2-7 TRBD1 few TRBV27 TGTGCCAGCAGTTGGGGACAGTCCTACGAGCAGTACTTC CASSWGQSYEQYF
TRBJ2-7 - - TRBV11-3 TGTGCCAGCAGCTTAGATCTCCCCCGACCCATCGAGTACGAGCAGTACTTC CASSLDLPRPIEYEQYF
TRBJ1-6 - - TRBV28 TGTGCCAGCAGTTTAAGCCAGGGTCTAACACCCCTCCACTTT CASSLSQGLTPLHF
TRBJ1-1 - - TRBV29-1 TGCAGCGTTGTCGGCGGGACGCCGGGAGCTTTCTTT CSVVGGTPGAFF
TRBJ2-7 - - TRBV9 TGTGCCAGCAGCGACTCTGGCGAGCAGTACTTC CASSDSGEQYF
TRBJ2-7 - - TRBV10-3 TGTGCCATCAGTGTGCCTCTAGGACGCGAGCAGTACTTC CAISVPLGREQYF
TRBJ2-1 TRBD1 - TRBV13 TGTGCCAGCAGCCGTTCCGGGACAGGGCAGTTCTTC CASSRSGTGQFF
TRBJ2-1 - - TRBV25-1 TGTGCCAGCAGTGAACACAATGAGCAGTTCTTC CASSEHNEQFF
TRBJ1-1 TRBD1 - TRBV5-1 TGCGCCAGCAGCAACCCGGGACAGGCATATTCTGAAGCTTTCTTT CASSNPGQAYSEAFF
TRBJ2-7 - - TRBV2 TGTGCCAGCATGGGCCAGGGAAACTACGAGCAGTACTTC CASMGQGNYEQYF
TRBJ1-5 - - TRBV30 TGTGCCTGGTCTGGGGGCAGCAATCAGCCCCAGCATTTT CAWSGGSNQPQHF
TRBJ2-1 TRBD2 large TRBV10-3 TGTGCCATCAGTCTAGCGGGGGAGAATGAGCAGTTCTTC CAISLAGENEQFF
TRBJ1-1 - - TRBV11-1 TGTGCCACCAGCGAAAGGCGGACAACGAACACTGAAGCTTTCTTT CATSERRTTNTEAFF
TRBJ2-1 TRBD2 - TRBV5-1 TGCGCCAGCAGCTCTAGCGGGAGTAGCTACAATGAGCAGTTCTTC CASSSSGSSYNEQFF
TRBJ2-7 TRBD1 - TRBV29-1 TGCAGCGTTGAACTAACCGGGACAGGGAGAAACGAGCAGTACTTC CSVELTGTGRNEQYF
TRBJ1-2 - - TRBV6-1 TGTGCCAGCAGAGGTGCCTACTATGGCTACACCTTC CASRGAYYGYTF
TRBJ2-6 - - TRBV7-3 TGTGCCAGCAGCCAAGGATCCAGCTCTGGGGCCAACGTCCTGACTTTC CASSQGSSSGANVLTF
TRBJ2-1 TRBD2 - TRBV19 TGTGCCAGTCTAGCGGCCCCTCCCTACAATGAGCAGTTCTTC CASLAAPPYNEQFF
TRBJ2-7 TRBD1 - TRBV28 TGTGCCAGCAGATCAGGGGGTTTGGAGTACGAGCAGTACTTC CASRSGGLEYEQYF
TRBJ1-2 - - TRBV19 TGTGCCAGTAAAGGCGACAACTATGGCTACACCTTC CASKGDNYGYTF
TRBJ1-4 - - TRBV28 TGTGCCAGCAGTTTACGTGGAGTTGGGGTAAATGAAAAACTGTTTTTT CASSLRGVGVNEKLFF
TRBJ2-6 - few TRBV28 TGTGCCAGCACCACGGACAGTGAACTCTCTGGGGCCAACGTCCTGACTTTC CASTTDSELSGANVLTF
TRBJ1-2 TRBD1 medium-sized TRBV27 TGTGCCAGCAGCCCAAGCGGGACAGGGGCCGGCTACACCTTC CASSPSGTGAGYTF
TRBJ1-5 - - TRBV28 TGTGCCAGCAGTTTCCCGAATAGCAATCAGCCCCAGCATTTT CASSFPNSNQPQHF
TRBJ2-1 TRBD1 - TRBV5-1 TGCGCCAGCAGCCCGGGGACAGGGGAGGGGTTCTTC CASSPGTGEGFF
TRBJ2-3 TRBD2 - TRBV15 TGTGCCACCAGCAGAGATAATAGCGGGAGGGCGGGGGAGTATTTT CATSRDNSGRAGEYF
TRBJ2-5 - - TRBV19 TGTGCCAGTAGTATCTCAGGGGATGGTGAGACCCAGTACTTC CASSISGDGETQYF
TRBJ1-2 TRBD1 - TRBV2 TGTGCCACCCGACAGGGGAACTATGGCTACACCTTC CATRQGNYGYTF
TRBJ2-3 - - TRBV9 TGTGCCAGCAGCGTAGGGACAGTATTCACAGATACGCAGTATTTT CASSVGTVFTDTQYF
TRBJ2-7 - - TRBV6-1 TGTGCCAGCAGCCAGTCCTACGAGCAGTACTTC CASSQSYEQYF
TRBJ2-1 TRBD2 - TRBV6-4 TGTGCCAGCAGTCGGGGGGAGTCGGGTAATGAGCAGTTCTTC CASSRGESGNEQFF
TRBJ2-5 - - TRBV29-1 TGCAGCGTTGAAGTGATCACGGGCGAGACCCAGTACTTC CSVEVITGETQYF
TRBJ2-7 TRBD2 few TRBV7-9 TGTGCCAGCAGCCAACTACGGGGGGGACTAGCGGGAGCGGGCGAGCAGTACTTC CASSQLRGGLAGAGEQYF
TRBJ2-3 - - TRBV25-1 TGTGCCAGCAGTCACTCAGAGGGCACAGATACGCAGTATTTT CASSHSEGTDTQYF
TRBJ2-3 TRBD2 - TRBV19 TGTGCCAGTAGTATAGACGGGGGGGCCGGAGATACGCAGTATTTT CASSIDGGAGDTQYF
TRBJ1-1 - - TRBV7-2 TGTGCCAGCAGTTCTCCTCAGGCTTACACTGAAGCTTTCTTT CASSSPQAYTEAFF
TRBJ2-3 - - TRBV18 TGTGCCAGCTCACGGAGAGACAGGCCTACTAGCACAGATACGCAGTATTTT CASSRRDRPTSTDTQYF
TRBJ1-2 - - TRBV19 TGTGCCGCAACGACCGGTTACTATGGCTACACCTTC CAATTGYYGYTF